This T cell receptor beta chain was captured in a study of T-cell reconstitution after alpha-beta-depleted transplantation in children. Unique molecular identifiers featured in how the TCRbeta library was prepared. Each CDR3 protein gets one entry after TCRdb re-called the PCR reads with MiXCR. This repertoire shows some 260,000 distinct CDR3 sequences, more than 20% found once; its top ten account for about 4.8%. Study conclusions and caveats: Some patients owed their high day-60 TCRbeta diversity to surviving recipient T cells and thymic progenitors. About two months after transplant, alpha-beta T cells reportedly came from several hundred expanded graft clones. At one year after transplant, newly produced T cells mostly accounted for T-cell counts and diversity.

This CDR3 contains 12 residues. This clonotype occurred a few times. The antigen is not known. This sequence joins TRBV21-1 and TRBJ1-5. TRBV21-1 is tagged as a pseudogene. The source material was PBMCs, mostly from graft donor cells, sampled 360 days after TCRalphabeta/CD19-depleted stem cell transplant. The TCR was taken from a female patient between 2 and 10 years old who had a stem cell transplant for congenital amegakaryocytic thrombocytopenia, so the T cells may come from the graft donor. CDR3 loop: CASSKGNQPQHF. In nucleotides, the CDR3 is TGTGCCAGCAGCAAGGGTAATCAGCCCCAGCATTTT.